This TCR beta chain was documented in a study of blood T cells in healthy people across ages. Overall study: Template switching caught about one barcoded beta molecule for each two T cells.

A second roughly 6 to 12 cycle PCR used barcoded and J-beta primers. Each TCR beta cDNA got a 12-nucleotide random molecular identifier. CDR3-containing paired-end reads numbering at least 2.5 million came from each sample. TCRdb analysed the 5' RACE reads with MiXCR anew, one entry per CDR3 protein. The data hold about 1.5 million distinct CDR3 sequences, with approximately 43% observed a single time. Trimming stripped 3 bases from V and 7 bases from J, with 16 bases between. Germline-derived CDR1 and CDR2 are DFQATT and SNEGSKA (reference sequence). The CDR3 totals 14 residues. The genes are TRBV20-1 and TRBJ2-1, with D hard to call. This TCR came from a woman aged 18-29 years in good health. The sample consisted of blood. The CDR3 is CSASRASGWNEQFF. The CDR3 DNA sequence: TGCAGTGCTAGTAGGGCTAGTGGTTGGAATGAGCAGTTCTTC.